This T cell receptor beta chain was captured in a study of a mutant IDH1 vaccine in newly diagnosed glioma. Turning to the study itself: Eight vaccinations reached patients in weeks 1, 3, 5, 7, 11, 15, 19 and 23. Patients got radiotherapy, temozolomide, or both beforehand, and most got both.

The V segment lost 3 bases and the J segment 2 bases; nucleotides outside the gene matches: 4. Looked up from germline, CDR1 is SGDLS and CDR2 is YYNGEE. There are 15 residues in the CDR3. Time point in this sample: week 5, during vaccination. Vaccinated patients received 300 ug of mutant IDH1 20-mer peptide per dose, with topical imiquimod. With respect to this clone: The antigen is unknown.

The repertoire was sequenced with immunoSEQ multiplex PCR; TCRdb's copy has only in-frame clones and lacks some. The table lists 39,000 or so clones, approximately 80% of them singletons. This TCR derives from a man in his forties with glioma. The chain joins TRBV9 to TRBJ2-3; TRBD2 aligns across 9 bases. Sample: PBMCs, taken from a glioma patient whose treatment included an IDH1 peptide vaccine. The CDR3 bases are TGTGCCAGCAGCGCGACTAGCGGCCACACAGATACGCAGTATTTT. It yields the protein CASSATSGHTDTQYF.